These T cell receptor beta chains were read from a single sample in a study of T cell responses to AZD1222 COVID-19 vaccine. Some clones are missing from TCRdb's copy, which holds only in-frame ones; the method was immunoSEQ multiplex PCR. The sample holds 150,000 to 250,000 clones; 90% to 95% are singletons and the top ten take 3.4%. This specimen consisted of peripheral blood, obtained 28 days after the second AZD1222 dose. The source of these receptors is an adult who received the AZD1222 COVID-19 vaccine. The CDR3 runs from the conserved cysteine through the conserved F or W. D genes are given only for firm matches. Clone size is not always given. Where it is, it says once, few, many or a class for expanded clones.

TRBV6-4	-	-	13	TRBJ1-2	CASSDLPSRGYTF	TGTGCCAGCAGTGATTTGCCCTCCCGGGGCTACACCTTC
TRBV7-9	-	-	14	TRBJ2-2	CASSLDRAAGELFF	TGTGCCAGCAGCTTAGACAGGGCGGCCGGGGAGCTGTTTTTT
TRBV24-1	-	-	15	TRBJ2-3	CATSDSGLRTDTQYF	TGTGCCACCAGTGACTCGGGACTCCGCACAGATACGCAGTATTTT
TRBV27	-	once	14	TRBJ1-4	CASRRSPNNEKLFF	TGTGCCAGCAGAAGATCCCCGAATAATGAAAAACTGTTTTTT
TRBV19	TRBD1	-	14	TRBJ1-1	CASSRQGPYPEAFF	TGTGCCAGTAGTCGACAGGGTCCCTACCCTGAAGCTTTCTTT
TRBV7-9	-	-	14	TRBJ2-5	CASSFQGVEETQYF	TGTGCCAGCAGCTTTCAAGGGGTGGAAGAGACCCAGTACTTC
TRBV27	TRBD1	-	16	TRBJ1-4	CASTNLKTGWEEKLFF	TGTGCCAGCACCAATTTGAAGACAGGGTGGGAAGAAAAACTGTTTTTT
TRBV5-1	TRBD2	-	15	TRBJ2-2	CASSTRTSGGGELFF	TGCGCCAGCAGCACGCGGACTAGCGGAGGCGGGGAGCTGTTTTTT
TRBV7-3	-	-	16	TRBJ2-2	CASSPRGGANTGELFF	TGTGCCAGCAGCCCCAGGGGAGGCGCGAACACCGGGGAGCTGTTTTTT
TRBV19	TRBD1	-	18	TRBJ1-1	CASSIRGRRPPMNTEAFF	TGTGCCAGTAGTATAAGGGGGCGTAGGCCCCCCATGAACACTGAAGCTTTCTTT
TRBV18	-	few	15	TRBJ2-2	CASSPRGSNTGELFF	TGTGCCAGCTCACCGAGGGGTAGTAACACCGGGGAGCTGTTTTTT
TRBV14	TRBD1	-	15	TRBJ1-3	CASSSGQGAGNTIYF	TGTGCCAGCAGCTCTGGACAGGGGGCTGGAAACACCATATATTTT
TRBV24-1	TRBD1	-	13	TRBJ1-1	CATVGGSNTEAFF	TGTGCCACCGTAGGGGGCTCAAACACTGAAGCTTTCTTT
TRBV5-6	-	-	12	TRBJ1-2	CASSLGRDGYTF	TGTGCCAGCAGCTTGGGCAGGGATGGCTACACCTTC
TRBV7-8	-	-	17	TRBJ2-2	CASSLASRTRNTGELFF	TGTGCCAGCAGCTTAGCGAGCCGGACCAGAAACACCGGGGAGCTGTTTTTT
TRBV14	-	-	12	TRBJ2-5	CASSHNQETQYF	TGTGCCAGCAGCCATAACCAAGAGACCCAGTACTTC
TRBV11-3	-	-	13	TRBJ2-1	CASSLVRGNEQFF	TGTGCCAGCAGCTTAGTACGGGGCAATGAGCAGTTCTTC
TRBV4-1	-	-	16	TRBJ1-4	CASSQDRGGGGEKLFF	TGCGCCAGCAGCCAAGATCGTGGGGGGGGAGGTGAAAAACTGTTTTTT
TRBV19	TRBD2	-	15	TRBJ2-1	CASSDVGGTYNEQFF	TGTGCCAGTAGTGATGTGGGAGGGACTTACAATGAGCAGTTCTTC
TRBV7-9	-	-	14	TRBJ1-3	CASSLAGFGNTIYF	TGTGCCAGCAGCTTAGCGGGTTTCGGGAACACCATATATTTT
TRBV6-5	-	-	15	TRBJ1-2	CATSGGPGSLDGYTF	TGTGCCACAAGTGGGGGACCAGGGAGTTTGGATGGCTACACCTTC
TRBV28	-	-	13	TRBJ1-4	CASTAATNEKLFF	TGTGCCAGCACCGCGGCAACTAATGAAAAACTGTTTTTT
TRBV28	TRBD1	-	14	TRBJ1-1	CASTGQGTNTEAFF	TGTGCCAGCACCGGACAGGGGACGAACACTGAAGCTTTCTTT
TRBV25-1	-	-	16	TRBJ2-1	CASSQQGAGSYNEQFF	TGTGCCAGCAGCCAACAAGGGGCGGGATCCTACAATGAGCAGTTCTTC
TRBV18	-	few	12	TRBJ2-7	CASSPKSGEQYF	TGTGCCAGCTCACCAAAATCGGGCGAGCAGTACTTC
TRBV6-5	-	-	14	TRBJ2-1	CASSYRDLYNEQFF	TGTGCCAGCAGTTACCGGGACCTTTACAATGAGCAGTTCTTC
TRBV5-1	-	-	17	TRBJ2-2	CASKLADPFLNTGELFF	TGCGCCAGCAAATTAGCGGACCCGTTCCTGAACACCGGGGAGCTGTTTTTT
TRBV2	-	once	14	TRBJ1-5	CASSGQAIFQPQHF	TGTGCCAGCAGTGGACAGGCTATTTTTCAGCCCCAGCATTTT
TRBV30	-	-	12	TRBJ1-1	CAWSSVNTEAFF	TGTGCCTGGAGCTCTGTGAACACTGAAGCTTTCTTT
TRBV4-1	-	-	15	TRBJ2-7	CASSQALSLEYEQYF	TGCGCCAGCAGCCAAGCCTTATCCCTGGAATACGAGCAGTACTTC
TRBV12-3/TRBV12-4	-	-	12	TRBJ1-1	CASSFYSTEAFF	TGTGCCAGCAGTTTTTATTCGACTGAAGCTTTCTTT
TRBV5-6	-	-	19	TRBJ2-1	CASSGDRPAGRPRYNEQFF	TGTGCCAGCAGCGGGGACAGGCCAGCCGGGAGGCCTCGCTACAATGAGCAGTTCTTC
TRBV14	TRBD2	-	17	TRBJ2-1	CASSQDGASGPYNEQFF	TGTGCCAGCAGCCAAGATGGTGCTAGCGGACCGTACAATGAGCAGTTCTTC
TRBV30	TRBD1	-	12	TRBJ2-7	CAWSGQGYEQYF	TGTGCCTGGAGTGGACAGGGCTACGAGCAGTACTTC
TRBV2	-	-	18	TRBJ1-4	CASSESPGKGPINEKLFF	TGTGCCAGCAGTGAATCCCCAGGGAAGGGGCCTATTAATGAAAAACTGTTTTTT
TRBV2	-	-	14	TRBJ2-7	CASSDRLLLYEQYF	TGTGCCAGCAGTGATAGACTCTTGCTCTACGAGCAGTACTTC
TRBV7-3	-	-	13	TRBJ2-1	CASSSPGSDEQFF	TGTGCCAGCAGCTCCCCAGGGTCGGATGAGCAGTTCTTC
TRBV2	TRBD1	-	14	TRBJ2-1	CASIGQGRYNEQFF	TGTGCCAGCATAGGACAGGGACGCTACAATGAGCAGTTCTTC
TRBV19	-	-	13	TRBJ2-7	CASSPDRRREQYF	TGTGCCAGTAGTCCCGACAGGCGTAGAGAGCAGTACTTC
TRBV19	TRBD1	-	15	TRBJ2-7	CASSSLRDSTYEQYF	TGTGCCAGTAGTTCTCTCCGGGACAGTACCTACGAGCAGTACTTC